This is a list of T cell receptor beta chains from one sample in a study of beta chain features in type 1 diabetes. Data came from immunoSEQ multiplex PCR; TCRdb stores just in-frame clones and leaves some out. The repertoire holds about 340,000 clones, 7% to 9% seen once, with approximately 0.44% in the top ten. The sequencing input was central memory CD4+ T cells from blood. The origin of the receptors is a woman between 18 and 30 years old in good health. Both conserved end residues are part of each CDR3. A D gene is named only where the DNA matches it firmly. Clone size is shown for a subset of rows, as once, few, many or a class of expanded clone.

size | D | J | V | CDR3 | DNA
once | TRBD2 | TRBJ2-1 | TRBV6-5 | CASSEPGTSREQFF | TGTGCCAGCAGTGAGCCCGGGACTAGCAGGGAGCAGTTCTTC
- | TRBD1 | TRBJ1-5 | TRBV28 | CASRSGTASNQPQHF | TGTGCCAGCAGGAGCGGGACAGCTAGCAATCAGCCCCAGCATTTT
- | - | TRBJ2-5 | TRBV6-5 | CASSYRRGPQETQYF | TGTGCCAGCAGTTACCGTCGGGGGCCCCAAGAGACCCAGTACTTC
- | - | TRBJ2-7 | TRBV2 | CASGAYHGPYEQYF | TGTGCCAGCGGGGCCTATCACGGCCCATACGAGCAGTACTTC
- | TRBD2 | TRBJ2-3 | TRBV5-1 | CASSLPLAGVGDTQYF | TGCGCCAGCAGCTTGCCCCTAGCGGGAGTGGGAGATACGCAGTATTTT
few | - | TRBJ2-7 | TRBV4-2 | CASSPGWANDEQYF | TGTGCCAGCAGCCCGGGTTGGGCAAATGACGAGCAGTACTTC
- | - | TRBJ2-7 | TRBV29-1 | CSVVLSAYEQYF | TGCAGCGTTGTCCTAAGCGCCTACGAGCAGTACTTC
few | TRBD2 | TRBJ2-2 | TRBV7-2 | CASSALAGGTGELFF | TGCGCCAGCAGCGCTCTAGCGGGAGGGACCGGGGAGCTGTTTTTT
few | TRBD1 | TRBJ2-7 | TRBV18 | CASSPPRTKEGTGNSYSYEQYF | TGTGCCAGCTCACCACCGCGAACCAAGGAGGGGACAGGGAACTCTTATTCCTACGAGCAGTACTTC
many | - | TRBJ2-7 | TRBV7-9 | CASSLRGTDYEQYF | TGTGCCAGCAGCTTAAGAGGGACGGACTACGAGCAGTACTTC
few | TRBD2 | TRBJ2-4 | TRBV6-6 | CASSPTSGSISIQYF | TGTGCCAGCAGCCCGACTAGCGGGAGTATTTCCATTCAGTACTTC
once | - | TRBJ2-7 | TRBV6-5 | CASSYTGTYEQYF | TGTGCCAGCAGTTATACAGGAACCTACGAGCAGTACTTC
many | - | TRBJ1-1 | TRBV7-9 | CASTPRGSEAFF | TGTGCCAGCACTCCGAGGGGGTCTGAAGCTTTCTTT
- | - | TRBJ2-7 | TRBV11-2 | CASSFSQGGLYEQYF | TGTGCCAGCAGCTTCAGTCAGGGGGGCCTCTACGAGCAGTACTTC
- | - | TRBJ1-2 | TRBV29-1 | CSVFRQDTNGGYTF | TGCAGCGTTTTTAGGCAGGACACTAATGGAGGCTACACCTTC
- | - | TRBJ2-5 | TRBV15 | CATKAGAAQETQYF | TGTGCCACCAAGGCGGGGGCAGCGCAAGAGACCCAGTACTTC
- | - | TRBJ2-5 | TRBV2 | CASSESVRVETQYF | TGTGCCAGCAGTGAAAGCGTAAGAGTAGAGACCCAGTACTTC
few | TRBD1 | TRBJ2-7 | TRBV6-5 | CASSYWGQGPYEQYF | TGTGCCAGCAGTTACTGGGGACAGGGCCCCTACGAGCAGTACTTC
few | TRBD2 | TRBJ2-7 | TRBV6-6 | CASSYAGAFDEQYF | TGTGCCAGCAGTTACGCGGGAGCGTTTGACGAGCAGTACTTC
- | TRBD2 | TRBJ2-4 | TRBV7-2 | CASSFAGDKNIQYF | TGTGCCAGCAGCTTTGCGGGGGACAAAAACATTCAGTACTTC
few | - | TRBJ2-1 | TRBV5-4 | CASSPLGQAYNEQFF | TGTGCCAGCAGCCCGTTGGGCCAAGCCTACAATGAGCAGTTCTTC
few | TRBD1 | TRBJ2-7 | TRBV4-1 | CASSLGTGTSYEQYF | TGCGCCAGCAGCCTCGGGACAGGGACTTCCTACGAGCAGTACTTC
- | TRBD1 | TRBJ2-3 | TRBV7-2 | CARAGQGDDTQYF | TGTGCCAGGGCGGGACAGGGAGACGATACGCAGTATTTT
- | TRBD1 | TRBJ1-5 | TRBV27 | CASGQGTHQPQHF | TGTGCCAGCGGACAGGGAACACATCAGCCCCAGCATTTT
many | TRBD2 | TRBJ2-1 | TRBV5-6 | CASRLPGSGRVGEQFF | TGTGCCAGCAGGCTTCCGGGTAGCGGGAGGGTCGGTGAGCAGTTCTTC
few | - | TRBJ2-4 | TRBV28 | CASRPDGRGKNIQYF | TGTGCCAGCAGACCCGACGGACGGGGCAAAAACATTCAGTACTTC
- | - | TRBJ2-1 | TRBV28 | CASSLDGGNEQFF | TGTGCCAGCAGTTTAGACGGTGGGAATGAGCAGTTCTTC
many | - | TRBJ2-7 | TRBV10-3 | CAIRDSSAEQYF | TGTGCCATCAGGGACAGCTCGGCCGAGCAGTACTTC
- | - | TRBJ2-7 | TRBV6-6 | CASGGHPYEQYF | TGTGCCAGCGGGGGACACCCCTACGAGCAGTACTTC
- | TRBD2 | TRBJ2-1 | TRBV25-1 | CASSDKSASGTYNEQFF | TGTGCCAGCAGTGATAAGAGCGCTAGCGGGACTTACAATGAGCAGTTCTTC
- | TRBD1 | TRBJ1-4 | TRBV7-9 | CASSVGTGLNEKLFF | TGTGCCAGCAGCGTAGGGACAGGGCTTAATGAAAAACTGTTTTTT
- | - | TRBJ2-5 | TRBV28 | CASSDQETQYF | TGTGCCAGCAGTGACCAAGAGACCCAGTACTTC
few | - | TRBJ2-7 | TRBV6-1 | CASVGGYEDYYEQYF | TGTGCCAGCGTTGGAGGTTACGAGGACTACTACGAGCAGTACTTC
- | - | TRBJ2-3 | TRBV10-3 | CAIGSLRSTDTQYF | TGTGCCATCGGTTCGCTTCGGAGCACAGATACGCAGTATTTT
few | TRBD1 | TRBJ2-1 | TRBV6-5 | CASGAGTAPYNEQFF | TGTGCCAGCGGCGCCGGGACAGCACCCTACAATGAGCAGTTCTTC
few | TRBD2 | TRBJ2-1 | TRBV28 | CASSKTRLAGVSDEQFF | TGTGCCAGCAGCAAAACCCGGCTAGCGGGAGTATCGGATGAGCAGTTCTTC
- | - | TRBJ1-2 | TRBV9 | CASSVDPEGFGYTF | TGTGCCAGCAGCGTAGACCCCGAAGGGTTCGGCTACACCTTC
- | - | TRBJ2-1 | TRBV2 | CASSGEKGAYNEQFF | TGTGCCAGCAGTGGGGAGAAGGGGGCCTACAATGAGCAGTTCTTC
few | - | TRBJ2-7 | TRBV18 | CASSPQGIVYEQYF | TGTGCCAGCTCACCACAGGGGATAGTCTACGAGCAGTACTTC
few | TRBD2 | TRBJ2-5 | TRBV6-5 | CASSYSLPVGGETQYF | TGTGCCAGCAGTTACTCGCTTCCCGTCGGGGGGGAGACCCAGTACTTC
few | - | TRBJ1-1 | TRBV2 | CASSREVMNTEAFF | TGTGCCAGTTCTAGGGAGGTGATGAACACTGAAGCTTTCTTT
- | - | TRBJ2-7 | TRBV5-4 | CASSHLASGSYEQYF | TGCGCCAGCAGCCATCTAGCGTCAGGCTCCTACGAGCAGTACTTC
few | TRBD1 | TRBJ2-1 | TRBV28 | CASTLGQQYNEQFF | TGTGCCAGCACCCTGGGACAGCAATACAATGAGCAGTTCTTC
few | TRBD2 | TRBJ2-2 | TRBV4-3 | CASSQEISGTTGELFF | TGCGCCAGCAGCCAAGAAATTAGCGGGACGACCGGGGAGCTGTTTTTT
- | TRBD1 | TRBJ2-7 | TRBV5-1 | CASSWAAGTGGHTLSYEQYF | TGCGCCAGCAGCTGGGCGGCCGGGACAGGGGGCCACACACTCTCCTACGAGCAGTACTTC
few | - | TRBJ2-4 | TRBV14 | CASSPTEKNIQYF | TGTGCCAGCAGCCCGACAGAAAAAAACATTCAGTACTTC
- | - | TRBJ2-5 | TRBV29-1 | CGVEPRAGQEIQYF | TGCGGCGTTGAACCACGGGCAGGGCAAGAGATCCAGTACTTC
few | - | TRBJ2-7 | TRBV28 | CASSRLEPYEQYF | TGTGCCAGCAGTAGACTAGAACCCTACGAGCAGTACTTC
- | TRBD2 | TRBJ2-7 | TRBV28 | CASSSSWTSGIPYEQYF | TGTGCCAGCAGTTCTTCTTGGACTAGCGGGATTCCCTACGAGCAGTACTTC
medium-sized | - | TRBJ1-4 | TRBV10-3 | CAISEGEKLFF | TGTGCCATCAGTGAGGGTGAAAAACTGTTTTTT
- | TRBD1 | TRBJ1-5 | TRBV2 | CASSEGTGYQPQHF | TGTGCCAGCAGCGAGGGGACAGGGTATCAGCCCCAGCATTTT
few | TRBD2 | TRBJ2-4 | TRBV6-1 | CASRNREAQNIQYF | TGTGCCAGCAGGAACCGGGAGGCCCAAAACATTCAGTACTTC
- | - | TRBJ2-1 | TRBV28 | CASSTRMGQQFF | TGTGCCAGCAGTACGAGAATGGGCCAGCAGTTCTTC
- | - | TRBJ2-1 | TRBV5-1 | CASSLQGPGPGEQFF | TGCGCCAGCAGCTTGCAGGGTCCCGGACCTGGGGAGCAGTTCTTC
few | - | TRBJ1-1 | TRBV18 | CASGGGPKNTEAFF | TGTGCCAGCGGTGGGGGACCGAAGAACACTGAAGCTTTCTTT
- | - | TRBJ2-3 | TRBV6-6 | CASSRPGLTDTQYF | TGTGCCAGCAGTCGACCGGGGCTCACAGATACGCAGTATTTT
few | TRBD1 | TRBJ1-6 | TRBV5-1 | CASSIAETGPDSPLHF | TGCGCCAGCAGCATCGCCGAGACAGGGCCTGATTCACCCCTCCACTTT
few | - | TRBJ2-7 | TRBV18 | CASSGAGYEQYF | TGTGCCAGCTCAGGCGCCGGATACGAGCAGTACTTC
- | - | TRBJ1-2 | TRBV9 | CASSVVNGNRGGYTF | TGTGCCAGCAGCGTAGTTAATGGCAATCGAGGAGGCTACACCTTC
- | TRBD2 | TRBJ2-3 | TRBV15 | CATSRDKRRTSGRARGTDTQYF | TGTGCCACCAGCAGAGATAAACGCCGGACTAGCGGGAGGGCCCGGGGGACAGATACGCAGTATTTT